A selection of T cell receptor beta chains follows, all from one sample in a study of regulatory T cells in long-lasting Graves disease. From the multiplex PCR reads, TCRdb called clonotypes with MiXCR, one entry per CDR3 protein. The sample has approximately 400,000 distinct CDR3 sequences, about 23% seen once. The sample here was peripheral blood mononuclear cells (PBMCs), taken when the disease was refractory, from a patient treated with antithyroid drugs. The receptors here all came from a woman aged 40-49 years with Graves disease. CDR3s leave out the opening cysteine and the closing phenylalanine or tryptophan. Each record gives: V gene, J gene, CDR3 protein.

TRBV5-4	TRBJ2-7	ASSQSLDGRAPY
TRBV29-1	TRBJ2-5	SAPPVGGSRETQY
TRBV5-1	TRBJ1-1	ASSLDRGRKAF
TRBV28	TRBJ1-3	ASTPGGTDHLTNTIY
TRBV7-2	TRBJ2-5	ASSQQGREWETQY
TRBV16	TRBJ1-6	ASSTFSGDSPLH
TRBV5-1	TRBJ2-7	ASSSEGSGLSSYEQY
TRBV20-1	TRBJ1-5	SARGQGGGQPQH
TRBV12-3/TRBV12-4	TRBJ1-3	ASSLTGLGNTIY
TRBV28	TRBJ1-6	ASTGTEPVSPLH